This TCR beta chain was sequenced for a study of blood T cell repertoires in COVID-19. V dropped 0 bases and J dropped 2; count of bases not matched to a gene: 10. Germline CDR1 and CDR2: SGDLS and YYNGEE. This CDR3 has 18 residues. Original analysis: Reference gene primer amplification in the assay estimated nucleated cell counts. Here immunoSEQ multiplex PCR was the method, and the copy in TCRdb shows in-frame clones only, minus some. The V and J calls and clone size are taken from that table; D and trimming were inferred from the DNA. The sample comprises 170,000 or so clones, over 75% of which are singletons, and roughly 9% rests with the top ten. Individuals aged roughly 18 to 100 years were recruited from about two dozen US areas.

The sequence derives from a woman aged 18 to 35 who had recovered from COVID-19. The chain combines TRBV9 with TRBJ2-3; 9 positions match TRBD2. Sample: PBMCs or T cells enriched from blood (not recorded which). CDR3: CASSVGLERGALTDTQYF. In DNA form, the CDR3 reads TGTGCCAGCAGCGTAGGCCTCGAGCGGGGGGCTCTCACAGATACGCAGTATTTT.